This T cell receptor beta chain came from a study of molecular identifiers for immune sequencing clone quantification. The CDR3 is 18 residues long. Germline values: CDR1 MNHEY, CDR2 SMNVEV (reference sequence). V shed 3 bases and J shed 1 base, with 21 bases lying between them. This clonotype was picked up many times. TCRdb re-called the PCR reads through MiXCR, storing one row per CDR3 protein. The sample has about 640,000 distinct CDR3 sequences, 15% to 20% seen once. The receptor's source is a human donor in good health. Some libraries in this study had Jurkat cell RNA spiked in. V and J are TRBV27 and TRBJ1-2; TRBD1 is a possible D gene (6 bases). The sequenced sample consisted of naive CD8+ T cells from blood, with Jurkat cell RNA spiked in. Subset here: FACS-sorted CD8+CD4-CCR7+CD45RA+ naive T cells. CDR3 sequence: CASSFASPGQQVNYGYTF. The DNA of the CDR3 is TGTGCCAGCAGTTTCGCCTCCCCTGGACAGCAAGTTAACTATGGCTACACCTTC.